This T cell receptor (beta chain) is drawn from a study of cytomegalovirus exposure and HLA in healthy donors. Study-wide findings and caveats: Using a false discovery rate of 0.05, a later analysis showed that approximately 17,000 TCR beta sequences were associated with HLA alleles. An analysis done earlier found most TCR beta V segments productive about 90% or about 30% of the time. A later analysis linked a missense DCLRE1C variant to TCR beta V- and J-gene trimming.

Germline loops: CDR1 SGDLS, CDR2 YYNGEE. The CDR3 length is 15 residues. The V and J ends lost 0 bases and 5 bases respectively, with 13 bases between them. As regards this clone: Its antigen is still unknown.

The PCR was carried out with 60 Vbeta primers and 13 Jbeta primers. In the authors' methods: Approximately 9.9 million of about 88 million unique TCR beta chains were shared, per a later count. Method: immunoSEQ multiplex PCR; TCRdb's copy keeps in-frame clones and lacks some. That table furnishes V, J and clone size, whereas the DNA furnished D and trimming. Of around 170,000 clones listed, around 78% were seen once; the top ten hold 1.5% to 2%. The receptor's source is a man between 18 and 29 years old in good health and CMV-seronegative. The V call is TRBV9, the J call TRBJ2-3, with a tentative D call TRBD2 (6 bases). Sequenced sample: PBMCs. The CDR3 coding sequence is TGTGCCAGCAGCGTAGGTCCTAGCGAAAGAGATACGCAGTATTTT. Its translation is CASSVGPSERDTQYF.